This paragraph reports one T cell receptor (beta chain). cDNA came from roughly 0.47 to 1 ug RNA primed by random hexamers. TCRdb reprocessed the immunoSEQ multiplex PCR reads via MiXCR and lists one record per CDR3 protein. The sample comprises 100,000 to 110,000 distinct CDR3 sequences, about 95% of which are singletons, and 0.3% rests with the top ten. The sample originates from a study of CD8 T cells in Susac syndrome. The CDR3 is 16 amino acids. Germline assignment: CDR1 SGHAT and CDR2 FQNNGV. The V segment lost 5 bases and the J segment 9 bases; nucleotides outside the gene matches: 12. The clonotype originates from a human donor with Susac syndrome. The chain couples TRBV11-2 to TRBJ2-4, with TRBD2 identical over 11 bases. Specimen: CD8+ T cells from PBMCs. The CDR3 loop is CASSKVAGGLPSIQYF. As DNA, the CDR3 is TGTGCCAGCAGCAAAGTAGCGGGGGGGCTACCCAGCATTCAGTACTTC.